These 5 T cell receptor beta chains were all obtained from the same sample, sequenced in a study of T cells in Graves' hyperthyroidism and ophthalmopathy. Amplified TCR beta CDR3 regions came from RNA transcripts. The HTBI primer set served for first-round RT-PCR of the TCR CDR3. One entry per CDR3 protein results from TCRdb running MiXCR on the multiplex PCR reads. The table has around 620,000 distinct CDR3 sequences, over 12% seen once. Sequencing input: blood. These receptors were obtained from a woman under 30 with Graves' ophthalmopathy.

This clonotype was observed a handful of times. The chain recombines TRBV10-3 with TRBJ2-5; D unresolved. V was trimmed by 10 bases and J by 0 bases, leaving 21 bases between them. Germline lookup yields CDR1 ENHRY and CDR2 SYGVKD. There are 16 residues in the CDR3. The CDR3 reads CATDNSWPGYQETQYF. In DNA form, the CDR3 reads TGTGCCACCGATAATTCTTGGCCAGGCTACCAAGAGACCCAGTACTTC.

The CDR3 protein is CASRGLAGGPYYNEQFF. The CDR3 coding sequence is TGTGCCAGCAGGGGACTAGCGGGAGGGCCGTATTACAATGAGCAGTTCTTC. The rearrangement uses TRBV2 and TRBJ2-1, with TRBD2 matching over 16 bases. The ends lost 6 bases at V and 4 bases at J; junction bases unmatched: 6. Germline CDR1 and CDR2: SNHLY and FYNNEI. The CDR3 runs to 17 residues.

The chain has TRBV7-9 and TRBJ2-2, with TRBD1 as a possible D gene (5 bases). The germline V gene encodes CDR1 SEHNR and CDR2 FQNEAQ (reference sequence). CDR3 size: 17 residues. Trimming took off 5 bases at V and 0 bases at J, with 16 bases between the two ends. Here the CDR3 DNA reads TGTGCCAGCAGCCTTCCTAAAAGGACACCGAACACCGGGGAGCTGTTTTTT. Protein product: CASSLPKRTPNTGELFF.

In this sample, this clonotype turned up many times. The chain has TRBV24-1 and TRBJ2-3; D is unclear. CDR1 KGHDR and CDR2 SFDVKD come from the germline V gene. The V and J ends lost 2 bases and 3 bases respectively, with 8 bases between them. The CDR3 spans 14 residues. CDR3 loop: CATSDSLETDTQYF. As DNA, the CDR3 is TGTGCCACCAGTGATTCCCTAGAGACAGATACGCAGTATTTT.

The rearrangement links TRBV7-9 to TRBJ1-6; D ambiguous. Looked up from germline, CDR1 is SEHNR and CDR2 is FQNEAQ (reference sequence). The CDR3 totals 15 residues. V gave up 1 base and J gave up 6 bases, with 10 bases separating them. The CDR3, as DNA: TGTGCCAGCAGCTTAGGGGCTGGCAGTAATTCACCCCTCCACTTT. Its translation is CASSLGAGSNSPLHF. The complete variable domain, with remaining parts taken from reference TRBV7-9 and TRBJ1-6, reads DTGVSQNPRHKITKRGQNVTFRCDPISEHNRLYWYRQTLGQGPEFLTYFQNEAQLEKSRLLSDRFSAERPKGSFSTLEIQRTEQGDSAMYLCASSLGAGSNSPLHFGNGTRLTVT.